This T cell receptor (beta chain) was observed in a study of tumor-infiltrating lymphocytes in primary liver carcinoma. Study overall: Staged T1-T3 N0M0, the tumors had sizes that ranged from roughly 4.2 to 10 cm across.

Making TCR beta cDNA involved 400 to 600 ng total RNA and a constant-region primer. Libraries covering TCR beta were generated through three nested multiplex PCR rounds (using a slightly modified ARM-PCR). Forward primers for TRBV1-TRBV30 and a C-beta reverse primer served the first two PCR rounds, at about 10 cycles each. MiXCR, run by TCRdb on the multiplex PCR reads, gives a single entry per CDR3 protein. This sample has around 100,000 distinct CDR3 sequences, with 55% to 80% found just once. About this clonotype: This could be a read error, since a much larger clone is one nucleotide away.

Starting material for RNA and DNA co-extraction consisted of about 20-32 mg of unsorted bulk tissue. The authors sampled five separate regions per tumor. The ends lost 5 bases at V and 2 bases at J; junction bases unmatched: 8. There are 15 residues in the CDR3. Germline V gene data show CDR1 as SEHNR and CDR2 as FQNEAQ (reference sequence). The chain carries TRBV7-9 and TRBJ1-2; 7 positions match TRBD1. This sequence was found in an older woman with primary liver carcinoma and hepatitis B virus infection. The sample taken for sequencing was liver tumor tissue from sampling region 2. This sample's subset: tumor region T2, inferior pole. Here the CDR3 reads CASSRGQAPNYGYTF. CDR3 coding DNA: TGTGCCAGCAGCCGTGGACAGGCCCCGAACTATGGCTACACCTTC.